This TCR beta chain was retrieved from a study of type 1 and type 2 diabetes patients. For the study at large: Participants included type 1 and type 2 diabetes patients plus nondiabetic controls.

Trimming removed 2 bases from V and 4 bases from J, with 5 bases in between. Germline V gene data show CDR1 as GTSNPN and CDR2 as SVGIG (reference sequence). The CDR3 is made up of 12 amino acids. Amplification started from genomic DNA. Multiplex PCR with 30 forward and 13 reverse primers amplified the TCR beta CDR3. TCRdb reprocessed the multiplex PCR reads with MiXCR, giving one entry per CDR3 protein. The repertoire holds 250,000 or so distinct CDR3 sequences, with around 47% as singletons. This clonotype has a count of ten or more. Sequencing was performed on peripheral blood mononuclear cells (PBMCs). The clonotype comes from a man aged 18 to 29 with type 2 diabetes. The genes are TRBV30 and TRBJ2-2; D remains unclear. The CDR3 DNA sequence: TGTGCCTGGAGTTACGGCACCGGGGAGCTGTTTTTT. As protein: CAWSYGTGELFF.